The sequence of this T cell receptor (beta chain) was determined in a study of CD8 T cells in Susac syndrome. The study, taken as a whole, reports: By the study's own acknowledgment, its TCR sequencing and HLA analysis included relatively few individuals.

This CDR3 spans 17 amino acids. The V and J ends lost 3 bases and 2 bases respectively, with 23 bases between them. The germline CDR1 and CDR2 sequences are DFQATT and SNEGSKA (reference sequence). The RNA, roughly 0.45 to 1 ug, was put through reverse transcription using random hexamers. MiXCR was run by TCRdb on the immunoSEQ multiplex PCR reads, yielding one entry per CDR3 protein. The repertoire includes 100,000 to 150,000 distinct CDR3 sequences, approximately 96% of them detected once, and roughly 0.091% sits in the top ten. On this clonotype: Its matching antigen is unknown.

CD8+ and CD4+ T cells taken from blood had their TCR beta sequenced. Both CD4+ and CD8+ T cells were negatively isolated, and TEMRA cells underwent FACS enrichment. The specimen was CD4+ T cells from PBMCs. J is TRBJ2-7 and V is TRBV20-1; D may be TRBD1 (6 bases). The receptor comes from a human donor in good health. CDR3 in DNA: TGCAGTGCTAGCCGGGGTACCGGGACAACGAATACCTACGAGCAGTACTTC. This translates into CSASRGTGTTNTYEQYF.